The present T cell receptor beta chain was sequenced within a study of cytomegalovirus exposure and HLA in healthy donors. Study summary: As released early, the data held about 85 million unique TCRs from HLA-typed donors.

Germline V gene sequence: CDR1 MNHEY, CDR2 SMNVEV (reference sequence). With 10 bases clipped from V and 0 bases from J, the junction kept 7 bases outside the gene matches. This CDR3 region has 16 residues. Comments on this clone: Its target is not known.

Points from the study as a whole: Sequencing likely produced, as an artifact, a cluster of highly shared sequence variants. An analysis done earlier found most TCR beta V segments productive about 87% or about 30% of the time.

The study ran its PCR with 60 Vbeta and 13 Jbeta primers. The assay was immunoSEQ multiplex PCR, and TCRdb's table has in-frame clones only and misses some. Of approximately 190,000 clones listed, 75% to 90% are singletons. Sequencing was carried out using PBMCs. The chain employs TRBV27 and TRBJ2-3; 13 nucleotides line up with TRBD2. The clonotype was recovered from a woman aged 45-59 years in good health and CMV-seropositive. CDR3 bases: TGTGCCACCAGACTAGCGGGGGGACTAAGCACAGATACGCAGTATTTT. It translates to CATRLAGGLSTDTQYF.